Sequencing of this T cell receptor (beta chain) was carried out in a study of blood T cell repertoires in COVID-19. Study background: The United States, Italy and Spain provided the acute and convalescent COVID-19 samples. From T cells, B-cell-depleted T cells, or PBMCs came the material, which was cDNA or gDNA.

Measured with immunoSEQ multiplex PCR; TCRdb has only the in-frame clones, and not every one. The sample lists 130,000 to 150,000 clones, roughly 90% occurring once. Adults between about 18 and 89 years of age took part from fewer than 30 US areas. Participants' reported clinical history set cohort assignment. Trimming at V came to 2 bases and at J to 6 bases, leaving 8 bases not matched to a gene. Germline values: CDR1 KGHDR, CDR2 SFDVKD. The CDR3 loop spans 16 amino acids. Sequenced material: PBMCs or T cells enriched from blood (not recorded which). The sequence was collected from a woman aged 25 to 45 with acute COVID-19. This chain connects TRBV24-1 to TRBJ1-5; 8 bases match TRBD1. In DNA form, the CDR3 reads TGTGCCACCAGTGATTCCCGCCAGGGGGCACTTCAGCCCCAGCATTTT. Protein sequence: CATSDSRQGALQPQHF.